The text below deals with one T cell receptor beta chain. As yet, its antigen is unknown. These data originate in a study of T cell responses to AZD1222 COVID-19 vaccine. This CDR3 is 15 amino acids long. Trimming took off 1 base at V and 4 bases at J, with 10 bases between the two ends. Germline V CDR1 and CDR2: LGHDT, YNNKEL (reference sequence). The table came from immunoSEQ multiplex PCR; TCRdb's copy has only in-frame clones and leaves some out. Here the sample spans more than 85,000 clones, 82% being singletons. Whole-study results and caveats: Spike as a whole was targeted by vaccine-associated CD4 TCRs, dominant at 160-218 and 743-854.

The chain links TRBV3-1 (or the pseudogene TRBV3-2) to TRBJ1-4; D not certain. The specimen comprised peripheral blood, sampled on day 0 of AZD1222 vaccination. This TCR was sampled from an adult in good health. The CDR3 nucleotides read TGTGCCAGCAGCCAAGGGGGAGGGCTTAATGAAAAACTGTTTTTT. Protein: CASSQGGGLNEKLFF.